These 10 T cell receptor beta chains originate from one sample sequenced in a study of sequential checkpoint blockade in melanoma. Produced via immunoSEQ multiplex PCR; TCRdb's table is partial and in-frame only. This table has approximately 10,000 clones, roughly 80% appearing once. The treatment: randomized to nivolumab then ipilimumab (arm A) or the reverse (arm B). This specimen was CD8+ T cells sorted from blood (inferred from file names), taken from a patient given nivolumab and ipilimumab in sequence. These receptor sequences come from a human donor with melanoma.

J is TRBJ2-7 and V is TRBV4-3; 9 nucleotides match TRBD1. J was trimmed by 3 bases and V by 4 bases; bases with no gene match: 4. The CDR3 runs to 14 residues. The germline gives CDR1 LGHNA, CDR2 YSLEER. The CDR3 loop is CASSPGTGIYEQYF. The CDR3 DNA sequence: TGCGCCAGCAGCCCGGGGACAGGGATCTACGAGCAGTACTTC.

This chain joins TRBV29-1 and TRBJ2-3; D ambiguous. V was cut by 3 bases and J by 8 bases, with 9 bases left in between. The germline CDR1 and CDR2 sequences are SQVTM and ANQGSEA. CDR3 size: 11 residues. CDR3: CSVDSKLTQYF. As DNA, the CDR3 is TGCAGCGTTGACTCTAAGCTTACGCAGTATTTT.

The chain couples TRBV9 to TRBJ1-4; no reliable D call. The CDR3 covers 12 residues. V dropped 4 bases and J dropped 6 bases, with 7 bases sitting between them. Germline CDR1 reads SGDLS; CDR2 reads YYNGEE. CDR3 bases: TGTGCCAGCAGCCCCGGAGATGAAAAACTGTTTTTT. Amino acid sequence: CASSPGDEKLFF. Full variable domain (rest looked up from reference TRBV9 and TRBJ1-4): DSGVTQTPKHLITATGQRVTLRCSPRSGDLSVYWYQQSLDQGLQFLIQYYNGEERAKGNILERFSAQQFPDLHSELNLSSLELGDSALYFCASSPGDEKLFFGSGTQLSVL.

This sequence joins TRBV19 and TRBJ2-2; D perhaps matches TRBD2 (6 bases). V lost 3 bases to trimming and J lost 0 bases, with 8 bases between them. Per the germline V gene, CDR1 is LNHDA and CDR2 is SQIVND (reference sequence). The CDR3 runs to 15 residues. The CDR3 DNA sequence: TGTGCCAGTAGTATCGGAGGGACGAACACCGGGGAGCTGTTTTTT. This gives the protein CASSIGGTNTGELFF.

This clone has a single count. The chain is built from TRBV7-2 and TRBJ2-7; 8 bases are shared with TRBD2. V dropped 1 base and J dropped 5; count of bases not matched to a gene: 10. CDR3 size: 16 residues. Germline-derived CDR1 and CDR2 are SGHTA and FQGNSA. The CDR3 loop is CASSLELERGRNEQYF. The CDR3 coding sequence is TGTGCCAGCAGCTTAGAGTTGGAGCGGGGGCGGAACGAGCAGTACTTC.

In this sample, this clone turned up once. This chain connects TRBV5-4 to TRBJ2-5; 7 bases map to TRBD1. J lost 2 bases, V lost 3 bases, and 4 bases had no gene match. The CDR3 runs to 14 residues. The V gene's germline CDR1 is SGHNT and CDR2 YYREEE (reference sequence). The CDR3 nucleotides read TGTGCCAGCAGCTCCCCGGGACAGCAAGAGACCCAGTACTTC. Its protein product is CASSSPGQQETQYF.

J is TRBJ2-4 and V is TRBV19, with TRBD1 matching over 10 bases. V trimming: 6 bases; J trimming: 8 bases; junction bases outside the gene matches: 4. The CDR3 sequence is 13 residues long. Looked up from germline, CDR1 is LNHDA and CDR2 is SQIVND (reference sequence). CDR3 nucleotides: TGTGCCAGTAGAGACAGGGGGCGCGACATTCAGTACTTC. Translation: CASRDRGRDIQYF.

The gene calls are TRBV19 and TRBJ1-5; D is unresolved. Germline V gives CDR1 LNHDA, CDR2 SQIVND (reference sequence). V was trimmed by 5 bases and J by 0 bases, leaving 11 bases between them. This CDR3 has 15 amino acids. CDR3 region: CASSVQAYSNQPQHF. In DNA, the CDR3 is TGTGCCAGTAGTGTTCAGGCCTATAGCAATCAGCCCCAGCATTTT.

The rearrangement links TRBV5-1 to TRBJ2-7; 7 bases align to TRBD1. V lost 4 bases to trimming and J lost 2 bases; unmatched junction nucleotides: 6. Germline CDR1 and CDR2: SGHRS and YFSETQ. The CDR3 sequence is 14 residues long. DNA for the CDR3: TGCGCCAGCAGCATGCCCACAGGGGCCTACGAGCAGTACTTC. It codes for CASSMPTGAYEQYF.

V usage is TRBV4-3 and J usage is TRBJ2-7, with unresolved D. Germline CDR1 LGHNA, CDR2 YSLEER. V was pared by 1 base and J by 3 bases, with 10 bases between. This CDR3 has 14 amino acids. The CDR3 is CASSQATPGYEQYF. The CDR3 DNA sequence: TGCGCCAGCAGCCAAGCCACCCCCGGCTACGAGCAGTACTTC.